Following are 13 T cell receptor beta chains from one sample sequenced in a study of spatial heterogeneity in lung cancer. Each CDR3 protein is one row after TCRdb ran MiXCR on the 5' RACE reads. Of 6,000 to 7,500 distinct CDR3 sequences listed, roughly an eighth are singletons. Antigens of these TCRs are unknown. Study outcomes and limitations: Expanded alpha and beta TCR counts within tumors tracked tumor mutation counts.

Time point of the sample: sample taken at primary tumor resection. The source was lung tumor tissue, collected at surgery. Receptors originate from a male donor with early-stage non-small cell lung cancer.

This clonotype is labeled medium-sized (0.01 to 0.1%). The size of this beta chain means little, since it is a stray read in a library made for alpha chains. The chain uses TRBV6-5 and TRBJ2-4; 11 bases are shared with TRBD2. From germline, CDR1 is MNHEY and CDR2 SVGAGI. J was trimmed by 3 bases and V by 5 bases; bases with no gene match: 6. This CDR3 has 16 amino acids. CDR3 region: CASSPILAGGKNIQYF. The CDR3 DNA reads TGTGCCAGCAGTCCCATTCTAGCGGGAGGCAAAAACATTCAGTACTTC.

This clonotype showed up just a few times. A library prepared for alpha chains yielded this beta chain as an off-target read; its size is of little meaning. V usage is TRBV12-3 or TRBV12-4 and J usage is TRBJ1-5; weak D call: TRBD1 (6 bases). With 6 bases removed from V and 2 bases from J, the gap between germline ends came to 11 bases. The CDR3 is 14 residues long. In DNA form, the CDR3 reads TGTGCCAGCAGCCGACAGGAGGGCAATCAGCCCCAGCATTTT. Translation: CASSRQEGNQPQHF.

This clonotype is labeled as medium-sized. This beta chain is off target for a library built for alpha chains, so its abundance means little. V gene TRBV29-1 combines with J gene TRBJ1-2, with 7 bases identical to TRBD1. This CDR3 is built from 14 residues. Losses at the gene ends were 2 bases for V and 6 bases for J; bases not matched to a gene: 9. Germline V CDR1 and CDR2: SQVTM, ANQGSEA. The CDR3 here is CSVELGRGLNGYTF. The CDR3 DNA sequence: TGCAGCGTTGAACTGGGGAGGGGGCTGAATGGCTACACCTTC.

There are many counts of this clonotype. Found in a library prepared for alpha chains, this beta chain is an off-target read, and its abundance has little meaning. The V gene is TRBV27, the J gene TRBJ1-5; possibly TRBD1 for D (5 bases). Deletions cut 1 base from V and 4 bases from J, with 5 bases between. The CDR3 covers 13 residues. CDR1 is MNHEY, CDR2 SMNVEV, per germline (reference sequence). The CDR3 loop reads CASSLYRNQPQHF. The CDR3 region has the DNA TGTGCCAGCAGTTTATACAGGAATCAGCCCCAGCATTTT.

In this sample, this clonotype turned up many times. In a library made to pick up alpha chains, this beta chain is a stray read with a size that means little. The chain employs TRBV6-5 and TRBJ1-4; TRBD1 agrees at 8 bases. J lost 7 bases, V lost 2 bases, and 9 bases had no gene match. Germline CDR1 and CDR2: MNHEY and SVGAGI. The CDR3 loop spans 16 amino acids. Here the CDR3 DNA reads TGTGCCAGCAGTTACGATCTCAGGGGGCCGGGTGAAAAACTGTTTTTT. It is translated as CASSYDLRGPGEKLFF.

There are many counts of this clonotype. Within a library made for alpha chains, this beta chain is off target, and its count is uninformative. This rearrangement joins TRBV5-1 to TRBJ2-1; 7 bases are shared with TRBD1. The CDR3 has 15 amino acids. Unmatched junction bases numbered 1, after V lost 0 bases and J lost 1 base. Per germline, CDR1 SGHRS and CDR2 YFSETQ. The CDR3: CASSLGQGSYNEQFF. The CDR3 DNA reads as TGCGCCAGCAGCTTGGGACAGGGATCCTACAATGAGCAGTTCTTC.

A word on this clonotype: This beta chain is an unintended read in a library built for alpha chains; its size means little. This chain's CDR3 is CASSAGNYGYTF. The DNA of the CDR3 is TGTGCCAGCAGTGCAGGGAACTATGGCTACACCTTC. This chain joins TRBV2 and TRBJ1-2; D possibly corresponds to TRBD1 (5 bases). From germline, CDR1 is SNHLY and CDR2 FYNNEI. V was cut by 4 bases and J by 2 bases, with 5 bases left in between. The CDR3 covers 12 residues.

This clonotype appeared many times. This beta chain is off target for a library built for alpha chains, so its abundance means little. V and J are TRBV19 and TRBJ2-2, with 8 bases matching TRBD1. CDR1 and CDR2 (germline): LNHDA, SQIVND (reference sequence). This CDR3 has 13 residues. J lost 7 bases, V lost 10 bases, and 8 bases had no gene match. The DNA for the CDR3 is TGTGCCACGACGGACAGGGAGGTCGGGGAGCTGTTTTTT. Translated: CATTDREVGELFF.

This clonotype was recorded many times. In a library made to pick up alpha chains, this beta chain is a stray read with a size that means little. This CDR3 reads CAWSLQGAGSPLHF. The CDR3 DNA reads TGTGCCTGGAGCCTACAGGGGGCAGGCTCACCCCTCCACTTT. The rearrangement joins TRBV30 to TRBJ1-6, with TRBD1 identical over 9 bases. There are 14 residues in the CDR3. Trimming at V came to 3 bases and at J to 10 bases, leaving 7 bases not matched to a gene. Germline V gene data show CDR1 as GTSNPN and CDR2 as SVGIG (reference sequence).

Of note for this clonotype: This sequence may be a read error, since a much larger clone differs from it by one base. Because this beta chain is a stray read in a library intended to capture alpha chains, its abundance should not be given much weight. V gene TRBV20-1 combines with J gene TRBJ2-5; D unclear. The CDR3 covers 15 residues. V lost 0 bases to trimming and J lost 5 bases, with 16 bases between them. Germline-derived CDR1 and CDR2 are DFQATT and SNEGSKA (reference sequence). The CDR3 sequence: CSAREMRRAQETQYF. CDR3 DNA sequence: TGCAGTGCTAGAGAAATGCGACGGGCTCAGGAGACCCAGTACTTC.

In this sample, this clonotype turned up a few times. The library was designed around alpha chains, so this beta chain is a stray read whose abundance carries little weight. The rearrangement uses TRBV4-2 and TRBJ2-3; 10 bases are a match to TRBD2. With V trimmed by 0 bases and J by 4 bases, 4 bases remained unmatched. CDR3 length: 16 residues. The germline V gene encodes CDR1 LGHNA and CDR2 YNFKEQ. The CDR3 loop is CASSQDPSGSADTQYF. The CDR3 DNA is TGTGCCAGCAGCCAAGATCCTAGCGGGAGCGCAGATACGCAGTATTTT.

By sample share, this clonotype is medium-sized. This beta chain appears as a stray read in a library generated for alpha chains; its size is not informative. The chain carries TRBV6-2 or TRBV6-3 and TRBJ1-1; D uncertain. Germline lookup yields CDR1 MNHEY and CDR2 SVGEGT. The CDR3 runs to 13 residues. The V end was cut by 5 bases, the J end by 5 bases, with 12 bases between. CDR3 nucleotides: TGTGCCAGCAGTCGCGGACCGAGGACTGAAGCTTTCTTT. It specifies CASSRGPRTEAFF.

This clonotype is classed as medium-sized. This beta chain is an unintended read in a library built for alpha chains; its size means little. The rearrangement joins TRBV6-5 to TRBJ1-5; D is undetermined. The CDR3 spans 13 residues. V lost 5 bases, J lost 0 bases, and 5 bases lay in between. Per the germline V gene, CDR1 is MNHEY and CDR2 is SVGAGI. This CDR3 reads CASSRSSNQPQHF. CDR3 nucleotide sequence: TGTGCCAGCAGTCGGAGTAGCAATCAGCCCCAGCATTTT.